This T cell receptor (beta chain) was recorded in a study of Ad26.COV2.S vaccination and SARS-CoV-2 variants. Study-level findings and limits: Total responses of T cells may have been underestimated by the analyses of TCR breadth and depth.

As regards this clone: Its matching antigen is unknown.

The treatment denotes: about 20 received Ad26.COV2.S at low or high dose, single or two shots; roughly five received placebo; per-sample allocation not given. Sampling took place 63 days after the first vaccine or placebo injection. Boston provided a donor who was an adult aged 18-55 years. This CDR3 contains 17 residues. Germline V lookup: CDR1 PRHDT, CDR2 FYEKMQ (reference sequence). The germline V and J ends were trimmed by 5 bases and 3 bases, with 22 bases remaining between them. The assay was immunoSEQ multiplex PCR, and TCRdb's table has in-frame clones only and misses some. In the table there are about 500,000 clones, about 89% of which are singletons.

Sample: peripheral blood, taken in a trial of Ad26.COV2.S vaccine versus placebo. This chain joins TRBV13 and TRBJ2-5; a possible D gene is TRBD1 (6 bases). The TCR was taken from a person between 18 and 60 years old who received the Ad26.COV2.S COVID-19 vaccine or a placebo. The CDR3 DNA reads TGTGCCAGCAGCCCACCTTTGGTAGGGGGAACCGAAGAGACCCAGTACTTC. This gives the protein CASSPPLVGGTEETQYF.